Listed here are 22 T cell receptor beta chains from one sample, sequenced in a study of shared clonotypes between healthy human individuals. Sequenced by immunoSEQ multiplex PCR; TCRdb stores in-frame clones only, minus some. The table shows some 1.5 million clones, with about 96% occurring only once. The source material was naive CD4+ T cells sorted from blood. Subset: CD45RA+ positively selected. All receptors derive from a man aged 25-45 years in good health.

The chain links TRBV10-2 to TRBJ2-3; TRBD2 aligns across 9 bases. The V and J ends lost 3 bases and 6 bases, in that order; junction bases with no gene match: 10. Germline values: CDR1 WSHSY, CDR2 SAAADI. This CDR3 is built from 16 residues. The CDR3 sequence: CASSDHRSGSGDTQYF. Written as DNA, the CDR3 is TGCGCCAGCAGTGATCATCGTAGCGGGAGTGGGGATACGCAGTATTTT.

The CDR3 bases are TGTGCCAGCAGTTCTCTAGGACTGAAAAGATACAATGAGCAGTTCTTC. This codes for CASSSLGLKRYNEQFF. This sequence joins TRBV27 and TRBJ2-1, with D perhaps TRBD2 (5 bases). Germline V gene sequence: CDR1 MNHEY, CDR2 SMNVEV (reference sequence). The CDR3 has 16 residues. Trimming shortened V by 4 bases and J by 4 bases, and 17 bases separated the two germline ends.

The V and J genes are TRBV15 and TRBJ2-3; 10 positions agree with TRBD2. CDR3 length equals 17 residues. From germline, CDR1 is LNHNV and CDR2 YYDKDF (reference sequence). Trimming took 1 base from V and 6 from J; bases not matched to a gene: 10. CDR3 bases: TGTGCCACCAGCAGAGTCGAAGCGGGAGGGTTAAGGGATACGCAGTATTTT. Protein sequence: CATSRVEAGGLRDTQYF.

The chain recombines TRBV6-6 with TRBJ2-5; either TRBD1 or TRBD2 may supply D (5 bases each). CDR1 and CDR2 (germline): MNHNY, SVGAGI (reference sequence). Trimming took 8 bases from V and 5 from J, leaving 9 bases between them. The CDR3 has 11 amino acids. Here the CDR3 DNA reads TGTGCCAGCCGAGGGGAGGAGACCCAGTACTTC. It is translated as CASRGEETQYF.

The chain links TRBV5-1 to TRBJ2-2; D is possibly TRBD1 (6 bases). Trimming cost V 7 bases and J 7 bases, with 20 bases left between them. The germline V gene has CDR1 SGHRS and CDR2 YFSETQ. CDR3 length: 15 amino acids. Here the CDR3 reads CASAVVGATFGELFF. The CDR3 DNA follows: TGCGCCAGCGCCGTGGTGGGGGCGACTTTCGGGGAGCTGTTTTTT.

CDR3 loop: CASSVVASGFGTQYF. The CDR3 DNA is TGTGCCAGCAGCGTAGTGGCTAGCGGGTTTGGGACCCAGTACTTC. The genes are TRBV9 and TRBJ2-5, with TRBD2 identical over 8 bases. The CDR3 runs to 15 residues. Germline CDR1 reads SGDLS; CDR2 reads YYNGEE. The V gene end was trimmed by 0 bases and the J gene end by 7 bases; junction bases not matched to a gene: 8.

The chain recombines TRBV30 with TRBJ2-2; perhaps TRBD1 as D (6 bases). The length of the CDR3 is 13 residues. Germline CDR1 is GTSNPN and CDR2 is SVGIG (reference sequence). V was shortened by 4 bases and J by 6 bases, with 12 bases between the two germline ends. The CDR3 sequence is CAWNYRQAGELFF. CDR3 nucleotide sequence: TGTGCCTGGAATTACAGACAGGCCGGGGAGCTGTTTTTT.

J is TRBJ2-3 and V is TRBV5-1; 13 bases map to TRBD2. There are 18 residues in the CDR3. Germline CDR1 and CDR2: SGHRS and YFSETQ. Unmatched junction bases numbered 7, after V lost 0 bases and J lost 3 bases. The CDR3 is CASSLGTSGRAKTDTQYF. In nucleotides, the CDR3 is TGCGCCAGCAGCTTGGGAACTAGCGGGAGGGCCAAAACAGATACGCAGTATTTT.

A single count supports this clone. The gene calls are TRBV19 and TRBJ2-5; maybe TRBD2 (5 bases). Germline V gives CDR1 LNHDA, CDR2 SQIVND (reference sequence). This CDR3 has 15 amino acids. V was clipped by 3 bases and J by 5 bases, with 16 bases between them. CDR3 sequence: CASSISRIGKETQYF. The CDR3 bases are TGTGCCAGTAGTATTTCACGGATCGGGAAGGAGACCCAGTACTTC.

The chain is built from TRBV2 and TRBJ2-5, with D possibly being TRBD1 (5 bases). CDR1 is SNHLY, CDR2 FYNNEI, per germline. This CDR3 has 13 residues. V shed 4 bases and J shed 3 bases, with 9 bases lying between them. In nucleotides, the CDR3 is TGTGCCAGCAGTGGAGTAGGGGAAGAGACCCAGTACTTC. This codes for CASSGVGEETQYF.

The chain joins TRBV28 to TRBJ2-7, with D maybe TRBD2 (6 bases). This CDR3 contains 15 residues. Trimming took 6 bases from V and 3 from J, leaving 18 bases between them. Per the germline V gene, CDR1 is MDHEN and CDR2 is SYDVKM. The CDR3, as DNA: TGTGCCAGCAGACTTGCCCAGGACTATCGCTACGAGCAGTACTTC. Translation: CASRLAQDYRYEQYF.

The gene calls are TRBV5-4 and TRBJ2-7; 10 nucleotides agree with TRBD2. CDR1 is SGHNT and CDR2 is YYREEE in the germline V gene (reference sequence). Trimming at V came to 4 bases and at J to 3 bases, leaving 7 bases not matched to a gene. The length of the CDR3 is 15 residues. The CDR3 spells CASSDLGTSVYEQYF. The CDR3 nucleotides read TGTGCCAGCAGCGACCTCGGGACTAGCGTCTACGAGCAGTACTTC.

The chain is built from TRBV7-2 and TRBJ1-3; D unclear. The CDR3 runs to 16 residues. With 5 bases removed from V and 0 bases from J, the gap between germline ends came to 14 bases. Germline V gene sequence: CDR1 SGHTA, CDR2 FQGNSA. CDR3 protein: CASSPEGSGSGNTIYF. The CDR3 region has the DNA TGTGCCAGCAGCCCAGAGGGCAGCGGCTCTGGAAACACCATATATTTT.

On this clone itself: Other DNA sequences of this sample code for an identical CDR3. V gene TRBV5-6 combines with J gene TRBJ2-3; no firm D call. V was clipped by 0 bases and J by 0 bases, with 2 bases between them. Germline loops: CDR1 SGHDT, CDR2 YYEEEE. This CDR3 has 13 amino acids. The CDR3: CASSLGSTDTQYF. The CDR3 DNA sequence: TGTGCCAGCAGCTTGGGCAGCACAGATACGCAGTATTTT.

The V and J genes are TRBV5-1 and TRBJ2-6; D uncertain. The CDR3 length is 15 residues. Trimming cost V 4 bases and J 2 bases, with 10 bases left between them. In germline, CDR1 is SGHRS, CDR2 YFSETQ. The CDR3 DNA is TGCGCCAGCAGCACCGGCGTGGCTGGGGCCAACGTCCTGACTTTC. It is translated as CASSTGVAGANVLTF.

This chain joins TRBV5-6 and TRBJ1-2; D may be TRBD1 (6 bases). CDR3 length: 15 amino acids. Trimming took 0 bases from V and 7 from J, leaving 16 bases between them. Germline V CDR1 and CDR2: SGHDT, YYEEEE. The CDR3 protein is CASSLALGASPGYTF. In nucleotides, the CDR3 is TGTGCCAGCAGCTTGGCTTTGGGGGCGTCCCCTGGCTACACCTTC.

This chain uses TRBV2 with TRBJ2-1; TRBD2 matches 8 bases. CDR1 is SNHLY, CDR2 FYNNEI, per germline. The CDR3 is 16 residues long. Germline trimming cut 8 bases from V and 2 bases from J; bases unmatched to any gene: 11. The CDR3 here is CASGPLSGGTYNEQFF. CDR3 sequence (DNA): TGTGCCAGCGGTCCGTTGTCGGGAGGGACCTACAATGAGCAGTTCTTC.

The rearrangement links TRBV7-2 to TRBJ1-5; no clear D. Germline CDR1 reads SGHTA; CDR2 reads FQGNSA. Trimming pared 1 base from V and 6 bases from J, leaving 13 bases between. The CDR3 contains 15 residues. Here the CDR3 DNA reads TGTGCCAGCAGCTTAGAGGCGCGAGGCGGTCAGCCCCAGCATTTT. Encoded protein: CASSLEARGGQPQHF.

This rearrangement joins TRBV11-2 to TRBJ2-1; 11 bases map to TRBD2. Germline loops: CDR1 SGHAT, CDR2 FQNNGV. This CDR3 has 15 amino acids. V lost 5 bases, J lost 8 bases, and 8 bases stayed unmatched. In nucleotides, the CDR3 is TGTGCCAGCAGCCACACTAGCGGGAGTGCCGATGAGCAGTTCTTC. Translating it yields CASSHTSGSADEQFF.

The DNA for the CDR3 is TGTGCCAGCAGCTCGAGAACACTAGCGGGAGGGGCGGATACGCAGTATTTT. Its protein product is CASSSRTLAGGADTQYF. The J gene is TRBJ2-3, the V gene TRBV11-2; TRBD2 matches 13 bases. V lost 4 bases, J lost 6 bases, and 10 bases stayed unmatched. Looked up from germline, CDR1 is SGHAT and CDR2 is FQNNGV. The CDR3 is 17 residues long. The complete variable domain, with remaining parts taken from reference TRBV11-2 and TRBJ2-3, reads EAGVAQSPRYKIIEKRQSVAFWCNPISGHATLYWYQQILGQGPKLLIQFQNNGVVDDSQLPKDRFSAERLKGVDSTLKIQPAKLEDSAVYLCASSSRTLAGGADTQYFGPGTRLTVL.

Here the CDR3 reads CASSSTGGSNQPQHF. CDR3 nucleotides: TGTGCCAGCAGTTCAACAGGGGGCAGCAATCAGCCCCAGCATTTT. The chain employs TRBV27 and TRBJ1-5; TRBD1 agrees at 9 bases. CDR3 length: 15 amino acids. J gave up 1 base and V 4 bases, and 2 bases lay outside the gene matches. Germline-derived CDR1 and CDR2 are MNHEY and SMNVEV (reference sequence).

The gene calls are TRBV11-1 and TRBJ2-1; 9 bases agree with TRBD1. CDR1 and CDR2 (germline): SGHAT, FQDESV (reference sequence). Germline trimming cut 2 bases from V and 12 bases from J; bases unmatched to any gene: 8. The CDR3 covers 14 residues. The CDR3 loop reads CASSLSGQGFGQFF. The CDR3 bases are TGTGCCAGCAGCTTATCCGGACAGGGGTTTGGGCAGTTCTTC.